The clone carrying this T cell receptor beta chain was counted a single time. Its antigen is not known. This sample is part of a study of cytomegalovirus exposure and HLA in healthy donors. Overall study: Falling in the Caucasian-associated ancestry cluster were less than 85% of about 400 genotyped donors. Findings and caveats of the study: A later examination showed that TCR association rates differed by HLA locus, with DRB1 most and HLA-C fewest. In all likelihood, a cluster of highly shared sequence variants was a sequencing artifact.

Researchers ran the PCR with 60 Vbeta and 13 Jbeta primers. Clones were sequenced by immunoSEQ multiplex PCR, and TCRdb holds only the in-frame ones, with some missing. This repertoire shows 69,000 or so clones, roughly three quarters found once; its top ten account for over 2.5%. V gave up 4 bases and J gave up 5 bases; unmatched junction bases: 9. The CDR3 has 15 residues. In germline, CDR1 is SGHDT, CDR2 YYEEEE. The clonotype originates from a man aged 18 to 30 in good health and CMV-seronegative. V is TRBV5-6 and J is TRBJ1-1, with 9 bases fitting TRBD1. The source material was PBMCs. The CDR3, as DNA: TGTGCCAGCAGCGTGGTGGGACAGGGTGAAACTGAAGCTTTCTTT. Amino acids: CASSVVGQGETEAFF.